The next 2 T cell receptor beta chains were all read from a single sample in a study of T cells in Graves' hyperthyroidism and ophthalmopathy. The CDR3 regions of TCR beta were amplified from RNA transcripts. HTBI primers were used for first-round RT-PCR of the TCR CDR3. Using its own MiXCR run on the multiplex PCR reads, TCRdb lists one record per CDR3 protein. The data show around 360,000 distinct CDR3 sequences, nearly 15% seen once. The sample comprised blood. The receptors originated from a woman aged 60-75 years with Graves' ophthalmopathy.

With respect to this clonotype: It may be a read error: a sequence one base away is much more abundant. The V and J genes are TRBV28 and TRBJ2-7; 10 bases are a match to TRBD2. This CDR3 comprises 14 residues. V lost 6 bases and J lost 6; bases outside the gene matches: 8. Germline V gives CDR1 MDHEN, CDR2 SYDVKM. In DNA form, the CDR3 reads TGTGCCAGCAGGTTGCTAGCGGGAGCGAGCGAGCAGTACTTC. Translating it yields CASRLLAGASEQYF.

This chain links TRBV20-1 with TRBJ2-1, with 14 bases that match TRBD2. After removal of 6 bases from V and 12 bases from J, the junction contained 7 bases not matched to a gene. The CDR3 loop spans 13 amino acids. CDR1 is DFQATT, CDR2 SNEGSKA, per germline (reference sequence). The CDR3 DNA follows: TGCAGTGCCACGGGACTAGCGGGAGCTGGGCAGTTCTTC. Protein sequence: CSATGLAGAGQFF.